The 21 T cell receptor beta chains presented below share a single source sample, sequenced in a study of shared clonotypes between healthy human individuals. Some clones are missing from TCRdb's copy, which holds only in-frame ones; the method was immunoSEQ multiplex PCR. The table shows about 1.5 million clones, with around 95% occurring only once. Source material: naive CD4+ T cells sorted from blood. Subset here: CD45RA+ positively selected. All receptors derive from a man aged 25-45 years in good health.

The gene calls are TRBV5-1 and TRBJ1-1; no clear D. The germline CDR1 and CDR2 sequences are SGHRS and YFSETQ. This CDR3 is built from 14 residues. The V end was cut by 4 bases, the J end by 4 bases, with 14 bases between. Written as DNA, the CDR3 is TGCGCCAGCAGCCCGGTGGTTGGCGGCACTGAAGCTTTCTTT. Protein: CASSPVVGGTEAFF.

The rearrangement joins TRBV5-1 to TRBJ2-7, with 7 positions matching TRBD1. CDR3 length equals 15 residues. Trimming cost V 1 base and J 2 bases; bases outside gene matches: 6. Germline assignment: CDR1 SGHRS and CDR2 YFSETQ. CDR3 amino acids: CASSLSDRFTYEQYF. CDR3 in DNA: TGCGCCAGCAGCTTGTCGGACAGGTTCACCTACGAGCAGTACTTC.

The J gene is TRBJ2-3, the V gene TRBV19, with D perhaps matching TRBD1 (6 bases). V lost 3 bases to trimming and J lost 4 bases, with 11 bases between them. The CDR3 has 14 residues. Germline loops: CDR1 LNHDA, CDR2 SQIVND (reference sequence). Here the CDR3 DNA reads TGTGCCAGTAGTATCGCAGGGGCGGCAGATACGCAGTATTTT. Translation gives CASSIAGAADTQYF. The full variable domain, in which reference TRBV19 and TRBJ2-3 provide the parts outside the CDR3, is DGGITQSPKYLFRKEGQNVTLSCEQNLNHDAMYWYRQDPGQGLRLIYYSQIVNDFQKGDIAEGYSVSREKKESFPLTVTSAQKNPTAFYLCASSIAGAADTQYFGPGTRLTVL.

The V call is TRBV5-1, the J call TRBJ2-2, with no clear D. The ends were cut back, 0 bases at V and 4 bases at J, with 10 bases in the middle. This CDR3 spans 15 amino acids. Germline V gene lookup returns CDR1 SGHRS and CDR2 YFSETQ. In DNA, the CDR3 is TGCGCCAGCAGCTTGGTAGCACGAGTCACCGGGGAGCTGTTTTTT. This translates into CASSLVARVTGELFF.

The chain carries TRBV10-3 and TRBJ1-2, with D possibly matching TRBD1 (6 bases). CDR3 length: 13 amino acids. The germline gives CDR1 ENHRY, CDR2 SYGVKD. V lost 8 bases and J 8 bases, leaving 18 bases between the germline ends. The chain's CDR3 is CAISHAGDVGYTF. DNA for the CDR3: TGTGCCATCTCTCACGCAGGGGACGTCGGCTACACCTTC.

The CDR3 DNA is TGTGCCAGCAGCGCCTTTCTCAGGGGTCAGACCTATGGCTACACCTTC. It is translated as CASSAFLRGQTYGYTF. This chain uses TRBV9 with TRBJ1-2; TRBD1 is a possible D gene (6 bases). V was cut by 3 bases and J by 4 bases, with 19 bases left in between. The CDR3 runs 16 residues. Germline assignment: CDR1 SGDLS and CDR2 YYNGEE.

The CDR3 bases are TGTGCCAGCAGCCCACCTGGCGAGAATGGCTACACCTTC. Residues: CASSPPGENGYTF. The chain combines TRBV6-5 with TRBJ1-2; D is ambiguous. Trimming stripped 6 bases from V and 6 bases from J, with 14 bases between. The CDR3 is 13 residues long. Germline V gives CDR1 MNHEY, CDR2 SVGAGI.

As regards this clone: The sample has other DNA sequences that encode this CDR3 too. The gene calls are TRBV5-1 and TRBJ2-1, with a possible D match to TRBD2 (6 bases). CDR3 length: 14 amino acids. Germline lookup yields CDR1 SGHRS and CDR2 YFSETQ. V was cut by 4 bases and J by 4 bases, with 12 bases left in between. The CDR3 DNA sequence: TGCGCCAGCAGCCCGCGGGACGGATACAATGAGCAGTTCTTC. Protein sequence: CASSPRDGYNEQFF.

This sequence joins TRBV5-1 and TRBJ1-1, with 11 bases fitting TRBD1. This CDR3 is 15 amino acids long. Per germline, CDR1 SGHRS and CDR2 YFSETQ. V trimming: 5 bases; J trimming: 3 bases; junction bases outside the gene matches: 6. The CDR3 DNA sequence: TGCGCCAGCAGTATGGACAGGGGGCGGGACACTGAAGCTTTCTTT. Its translation is CASSMDRGRDTEAFF. The complete variable domain, with remaining parts taken from reference TRBV5-1 and TRBJ1-1, reads KAGVTQTPRYLIKTRGQQVTLSCSPISGHRSVSWYQQTPGQGLQFLFEYFSETQRNKGNFPGRFSGRQFSNSRSEMNVSTLELGDSALYLCASSMDRGRDTEAFFGQGTRLTVV.

The V and J genes are TRBV19 and TRBJ2-3; 10 bases align to TRBD1. The J segment lost 0 bases and the V segment lost 6 bases, leaving 6 bases of the junction unmatched. The CDR3 has 16 residues. The V gene's germline CDR1 is LNHDA and CDR2 SQIVND (reference sequence). CDR3 nucleotides: TGTGCCAGTAGAAGACAGGGGGCCGCGAGCACAGATACGCAGTATTTT. The encoded protein is CASRRQGAASTDTQYF.

The V call is TRBV19, the J call TRBJ1-1; possibly TRBD1 for D (5 bases). V lost 4 bases and J 6 bases, leaving 21 bases between the germline ends. The CDR3 length is 16 residues. Germline V gene data show CDR1 as LNHDA and CDR2 as SQIVND (reference sequence). The chain's CDR3 is CASSTTGSRPGAEAFF. DNA of the CDR3: TGTGCCAGTAGTACCACGGGTTCCAGGCCGGGGGCTGAAGCTTTCTTT.

CDR3 coding DNA: TGTGCCAGCAGCGTAGAGGGGGGACTGCCAGGCTTCAATGAGCAGTTCTTC. This sequence encodes CASSVEGGLPGFNEQFF. The chain couples TRBV9 to TRBJ2-1, with D possibly called TRBD1 or TRBD2 (6 bases each). Germline lookup yields CDR1 SGDLS and CDR2 YYNGEE. The CDR3 has 17 amino acids. Trimming left V 0 bases short and J 6 bases short, with 19 bases between.

The chain uses TRBV28 and TRBJ1-2; 8 bases are a match to TRBD1. The CDR3 has 13 residues. V was clipped by 7 bases and J by 4 bases; unmatched bases: 5. CDR1 is MDHEN, CDR2 SYDVKM, per germline. The CDR3 reads CASTEQGGYGYTF. The DNA of the CDR3 is TGTGCCAGCACCGAACAGGGGGGCTATGGCTACACCTTC.

The chain has TRBV10-1 and TRBJ2-7; 12 bases match TRBD2. Germline CDR1 and CDR2: WNHNN and SYGVQD (reference sequence). The CDR3 extends over 13 amino acids. Trimming at V came to 10 bases and at J to 5 bases, leaving 6 bases not matched to a gene. For the CDR3, the DNA is TGCGCCAAGACTAGCGGGAGCATCCACGAGCAGTACTTC. Protein sequence: CAKTSGSIHEQYF.

The chain is built from TRBV5-8 and TRBJ1-5, with D possibly matching TRBD1 (5 bases). Trimming took off 2 bases at V and 3 bases at J, with 18 bases between the two ends. CDR1 is SGHTS, CDR2 YDEGEE, per germline. This CDR3 has 17 residues. DNA of the CDR3: TGTGCCAGCAGCTTTTTGGGGGGGTTCTTTATCAATCAGCCCCAGCATTTT. This codes for CASSFLGGFFINQPQHF.

Comment on this clone: Other DNA sequences in this specimen translate into the identical CDR3. The J gene is TRBJ2-5, the V gene TRBV18, with no clear D. The length of the CDR3 is 12 residues. Trimming removed 3 bases from V and 5 bases from J, with 7 bases in between. Germline CDR1 and CDR2: KGHSH and LQKENI. CDR3 in amino acids: CASSPGEETQYF. The CDR3 DNA reads as TGTGCCAGCTCACCCGGAGAGGAGACCCAGTACTTC.

This chain uses TRBV18 with TRBJ2-3; possible D gene TRBD1, 6 bases. This CDR3 is built from 15 residues. Germline values: CDR1 KGHSH, CDR2 LQKENI. V was clipped by 3 bases and J by 0 bases, with 10 bases between them. As DNA, the CDR3 is TGTGCCAGCTCACCTGAGGGACACAGCACAGATACGCAGTATTTT. As protein: CASSPEGHSTDTQYF.

This chain joins TRBV25-1 and TRBJ2-3, with 7 bases matching TRBD2. Trimming at V came to 4 bases and at J to 4 bases, leaving 8 bases not matched to a gene. The CDR3 runs 15 residues. Germline V gene lookup returns CDR1 MGHDK and CDR2 SYGVNS. In DNA, the CDR3 is TGTGCCAGCAGTGTTTTGAAGGCGGGAGCAGATACGCAGTATTTT. Encoded protein: CASSVLKAGADTQYF.

V gene TRBV9 combines with J gene TRBJ2-2; TRBD2 might be the D (6 bases). The CDR3 spans 16 residues. The germline V gene has CDR1 SGDLS and CDR2 YYNGEE. Trimming shortened V by 3 bases and J by 0 bases, and 12 bases separated the two germline ends. The CDR3 DNA reads TGTGCCAGCAGCGAGAGGAGGAGGGCGAACACCGGGGAGCTGTTTTTT. Amino acid sequence: CASSERRRANTGELFF.

This chain links TRBV27 with TRBJ2-7; D is possibly TRBD1 or TRBD2 (6 bases each). The CDR3 runs to 14 residues. Deletions cut 5 bases from V and 9 bases from J, with 20 bases between. CDR1 and CDR2 from the germline V gene are MNHEY and SMNVEV (reference sequence). CDR3 DNA: TGTGCCAGCAGTATGGGGGGCCTTCCAGGCGGGCAGTACTTC. Residues: CASSMGGLPGGQYF.

The chain recombines TRBV19 with TRBJ1-5; D not resolved. Germline-derived CDR1 and CDR2 are LNHDA and SQIVND (reference sequence). The V gene lost 5 bases and the J gene lost 6 bases, with 8 bases spanning the gap. The CDR3 consists of 12 residues. The CDR3 reads CASSWEGQPQHF. CDR3 sequence (DNA): TGTGCCAGTAGTTGGGAGGGTCAGCCCCAGCATTTT. The complete variable domain, with remaining parts taken from reference TRBV19 and TRBJ1-5, reads DGGITQSPKYLFRKEGQNVTLSCEQNLNHDAMYWYRQDPGQGLRLIYYSQIVNDFQKGDIAEGYSVSREKKESFPLTVTSAQKNPTAFYLCASSWEGQPQHFGDGTRLSIL.